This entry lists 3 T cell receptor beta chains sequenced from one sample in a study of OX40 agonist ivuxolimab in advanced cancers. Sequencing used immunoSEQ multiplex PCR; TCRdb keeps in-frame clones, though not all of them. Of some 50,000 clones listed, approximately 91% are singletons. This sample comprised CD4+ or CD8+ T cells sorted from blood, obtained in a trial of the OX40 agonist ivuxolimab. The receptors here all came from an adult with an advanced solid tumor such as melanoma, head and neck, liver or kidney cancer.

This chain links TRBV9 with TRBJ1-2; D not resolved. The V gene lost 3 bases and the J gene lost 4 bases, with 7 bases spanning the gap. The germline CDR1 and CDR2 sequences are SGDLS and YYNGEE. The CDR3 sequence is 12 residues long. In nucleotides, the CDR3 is TGTGCCAGCAGCGGGACGAGCTATGGCTACACCTTC. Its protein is CASSGTSYGYTF.

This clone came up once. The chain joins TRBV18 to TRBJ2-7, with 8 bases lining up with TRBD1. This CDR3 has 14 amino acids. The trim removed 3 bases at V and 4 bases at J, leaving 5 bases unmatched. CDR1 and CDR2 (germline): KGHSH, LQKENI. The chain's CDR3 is CASSPGQGAYEQYF. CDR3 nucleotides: TGTGCCAGCTCACCGGGGCAGGGGGCTTACGAGCAGTACTTC.

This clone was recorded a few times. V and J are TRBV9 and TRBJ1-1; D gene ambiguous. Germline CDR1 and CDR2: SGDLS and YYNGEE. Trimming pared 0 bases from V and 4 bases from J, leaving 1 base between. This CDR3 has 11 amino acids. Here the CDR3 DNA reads TGTGCCAGCAGCGTAGTCACTGAAGCTTTCTTT. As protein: CASSVVTEAFF.